This T cell receptor beta chain was recorded in a study of cytomegalovirus exposure and HLA in healthy donors. Findings and caveats of the study: Reportedly, diagnosis of cytomegalovirus status by the classifier showed high specificity and sensitivity.

Germline CDR1 is SNHLY and CDR2 is FYNNEI. CDR3 length: 16 amino acids. This clone has only one observation. The target antigen is unknown. The junction and the germline gene differ at one end; a read error may be behind it. Other DNA sequences in the same sample also yield this CDR3. The PCR was carried out with 60 Vbeta primers and 13 Jbeta primers. The method was immunoSEQ multiplex PCR; TCRdb's version includes in-frame clones alone and lacks a portion of them. The data show about 99,000 clones, approximately 64% seen once. The sequenced sample was PBMCs. The origin of this receptor is a woman aged 45 to 65 in good health and CMV-seronegative. This chain joins TRBV2 and TRBJ2-2; TRBD1 might be the D (6 bases). The DNA of the CDR3 is TGTGTCAGCAGGGGAGATGGGGTGGCTAGGGCCGGGGAGCTGTTTTTT. It specifies CVSRGDGVARAGELFF.